The 16 T cell receptor beta chains below come from one sample, sequenced in a study of cytomegalovirus exposure and HLA in healthy donors. Vbeta (60) and Jbeta (13) primers were used in the PCR. Assay: immunoSEQ multiplex PCR; the TCRdb copy retains only in-frame clones and omits some. The sample comprises 150,000 to 160,000 clones, over 75% of which are singletons, and 5.5% to 6.5% rests with the top ten. Sample: PBMCs. These receptors all stem from a woman aged 40-49 years in good health and CMV-seropositive.

The chain is built from TRBV5-4 and TRBJ1-3, with 7 nucleotides matching TRBD1. The CDR3 is 16 residues long. Germline CDR1 and CDR2: SGHNT and YYREEE (reference sequence). V dropped 4 bases and J dropped 2; count of bases not matched to a gene: 9. The CDR3 protein is CASSPHAGQAGNTIYF. For the CDR3, the DNA is TGTGCCAGCAGCCCCCACGCCGGACAGGCTGGAAACACCATATATTTT.

This clone was counted between two and nine times. The rearrangement uses TRBV6-5 and TRBJ2-1; 8 bases fit TRBD2. The CDR3 covers 16 residues. J was trimmed by 4 bases and V by 4 bases; bases with no gene match: 9. The germline CDR1 and CDR2 sequences are MNHEY and SVGAGI. CDR3 in amino acids: CASSSQRAGAYNEQFF. CDR3 nucleotides: TGTGCCAGCAGTTCCCAGAGAGCGGGAGCATACAATGAGCAGTTCTTC.

The chain recombines TRBV7-2 with TRBJ1-1, with TRBD1 matching over 7 bases. The J segment lost 8 bases and the V segment lost 5 bases, leaving 8 bases of the junction unmatched. Per germline, CDR1 SGHTA and CDR2 FQGNSA. The CDR3 length is 13 residues. The CDR3 DNA sequence: TGTGCCAGCAGCCCAAACCGGGACAGAGAAGCTTTCTTT. It encodes CASSPNRDREAFF.

This chain joins TRBV6-6 and TRBJ1-3, with D unresolved. CDR1 MNHNY and CDR2 SVGAGI come from the germline V gene (reference sequence). V gave up 0 bases and J gave up 0 bases, with 6 bases separating them. The CDR3 spans 15 residues. CDR3 nucleotide sequence: TGTGCCAGCAGTTACTCGTCCAGCTCTGGAAACACCATATATTTT. Translated: CASSYSSSSGNTIYF.

V and J are TRBV6-5 and TRBJ2-7, with D possibly being TRBD1 (5 bases). The germline V gene encodes CDR1 MNHEY and CDR2 SVGAGI. The CDR3 is made up of 15 amino acids. V was cut by 0 bases and J by 2 bases, with 11 bases left in between. The CDR3 sequence is CASSYSAGPPYEQYF. CDR3 in DNA: TGTGCCAGCAGTTACTCGGCAGGGCCTCCCTACGAGCAGTACTTC.

V and J are TRBV2 and TRBJ2-2; D perhaps matches TRBD1 (5 bases). Between the trimmed V and J ends, which lost 3 bases and 4 bases, there was a span of 15 bases. CDR1 and CDR2 from the germline V gene are SNHLY and FYNNEI. The CDR3 is 16 residues long. This CDR3 reads CASSEGQKRATGELFF. CDR3 coding DNA: TGTGCCAGCAGTGAGGGGCAGAAAAGAGCCACCGGGGAGCTGTTTTTT.

The V and J genes are TRBV2 and TRBJ1-5; D gene uncertain. Germline V CDR1 and CDR2: SNHLY, FYNNEI. V was clipped by 2 bases and J by 7 bases, with 6 bases between them. The CDR3 has 12 residues. The CDR3 loop is CASSEPPQPQHF. CDR3 DNA: TGTGCCAGCAGTGAACCTCCCCAGCCCCAGCATTTT.

This clone was counted a few times. The rearrangement links TRBV18 to TRBJ2-2; 15 nucleotides agree with TRBD2. The CDR3 covers 20 residues. The J segment lost 5 bases and the V segment lost 5 bases, leaving 15 bases of the junction unmatched. CDR1 KGHSH and CDR2 LQKENI come from the germline V gene. CDR3 protein: CASSLLPGLAGGADTGELFF. In nucleotides, the CDR3 is TGTGCCAGCTCATTGCTGCCGGGACTAGCGGGAGGCGCCGATACCGGGGAGCTGTTTTTT.

The genes are TRBV7-3 and TRBJ2-1; the D gene is possibly TRBD2 (5 bases). The CDR3 has 14 residues. CDR1 and CDR2 from the germline V gene are SGHTA and FQGTGA. Trimming took 5 bases from V and 3 from J, leaving 11 bases between them. CDR3 DNA: TGTGCCAGCAGCCCGGACTCCCTCTACAATGAGCAGTTCTTC. This sequence encodes CASSPDSLYNEQFF.

The genes are TRBV6-5 and TRBJ2-3; 7 bases fit TRBD2. The CDR3 extends over 15 amino acids. Looked up from germline, CDR1 is MNHEY and CDR2 is SVGAGI. The ends lost 4 bases at V and 3 bases at J; junction bases unmatched: 7. The DNA for the CDR3 is TGTGCCAGCAGTTCTGGGACGGGAGGAACAGATACGCAGTATTTT. Its protein product is CASSSGTGGTDTQYF.

A remark on this clone: At one boundary the junction diverges from the germline segment, which might be a read error. This chain connects TRBV5-1 to TRBJ2-7; D might be TRBD1 (6 bases). The CDR3 loop spans 13 amino acids. CDR1 is SGHRS, CDR2 YFSETQ, per germline. CDR3 in amino acids: CASSLDGTPTKFF. The CDR3 nucleotides are TGCGCCAGCAGCTTGGACGGGACACCGACGAAGTTCTTC.

In this sample, this clone turned up once. The chain is built from TRBV30 and TRBJ2-7, with TRBD1 identical over 7 bases. CDR1 and CDR2 (germline): GTSNPN, SVGIG (reference sequence). CDR3 size: 12 residues. V was clipped by 3 bases and J by 5 bases; unmatched bases: 4. CDR3 coding DNA: TGTGCCTGGAGGACAGGGCTTCACGAGCAGTACTTC. Its translation is CAWRTGLHEQYF.

The chain links TRBV5-1 to TRBJ2-3, with D hard to call. Germline CDR1 reads SGHRS; CDR2 reads YFSETQ. V was pared by 4 bases and J by 2 bases, with 11 bases between. This CDR3 has 14 amino acids. CDR3 nucleotides: TGCGCCAGCAGCGCTGACATTTTCACAGATACGCAGTATTTT. This codes for CASSADIFTDTQYF. Full variable domain (rest looked up from reference TRBV5-1 and TRBJ2-3): KAGVTQTPRYLIKTRGQQVTLSCSPISGHRSVSWYQQTPGQGLQFLFEYFSETQRNKGNFPGRFSGRQFSNSRSEMNVSTLELGDSALYLCASSADIFTDTQYFGPGTRLTVL.

The J gene is TRBJ2-5, the V gene TRBV19; 14 bases agree with TRBD2. After removal of 5 bases from V and 4 bases from J, the junction contained 9 bases not matched to a gene. The CDR3 is made up of 17 amino acids. Germline CDR1 is LNHDA and CDR2 is SQIVND (reference sequence). The CDR3 sequence is CASSPKAGTSGRETQYF. CDR3 in DNA: TGTGCCAGTAGTCCAAAAGCCGGGACTAGCGGGAGAGAGACCCAGTACTTC.

The chain uses TRBV30 and TRBJ1-5, with TRBD1 identical over 10 bases. The CDR3 has 13 amino acids. Germline CDR1 reads GTSNPN; CDR2 reads SVGIG (reference sequence). V was pared by 1 base and J by 9 bases, with 3 bases of the junction left unmatched. CDR3 sequence: CAWSDDRGRPQHF. CDR3 in DNA: TGTGCCTGGAGTGATGACAGGGGGCGGCCCCAGCATTTT.

The chain is built from TRBV2 and TRBJ2-5; D perhaps matches TRBD1 (5 bases). The length of the CDR3 is 14 residues. Germline V gives CDR1 SNHLY, CDR2 FYNNEI. V dropped 3 bases and J dropped 0 bases, with 8 bases sitting between them. This CDR3 reads CASSDGAYQETQYF. CDR3 nucleotides: TGTGCCAGCAGTGATGGGGCGTACCAAGAGACCCAGTACTTC.